These 32 T cell receptor beta chains were sequenced from one sample in a study of human T cells and chemical hapten exposure. One entry per CDR3 protein, called by TCRdb with MiXCR from the RACE reads. Of over 300,000 distinct CDR3 sequences listed, about 5.1% were seen once; the top ten hold roughly 2.6%. Time point: pre-sensitization, week 0. Treatment here: therapeutic diphenylcyclopropenone sensitization with weekly scalp DPC. Source: whole blood, taken in connection with sensitization to the hapten diphenylcyclopropenone (DPC). These receptors came from a woman between 45 and 60 years old with alopecia areata. Some clones in this sample may be carry-over from other donors' samples.

This clonotype was recorded at least ten times. This chain uses TRBV18 with TRBJ2-5; 8 bases are a match to TRBD2. The CDR3 sequence is 16 residues long. Looked up from germline, CDR1 is KGHSH and CDR2 is LQKENI. Germline trimming cut 3 bases from V and 4 bases from J; bases unmatched to any gene: 10. This CDR3 is CASSPLLSGGSETQYF. The CDR3 region has the DNA TGTGCCAGCTCACCCCTACTGAGCGGGGGTTCAGAGACCCAGTACTTC.

This clonotype was detected a few times. The genes are TRBV2 and TRBJ2-5, with 8 bases matching TRBD2. The length of the CDR3 is 13 residues. Germline CDR1 and CDR2: SNHLY and FYNNEI. V lost 6 bases and J lost 5; bases outside the gene matches: 5. CDR3 DNA sequence: TGTGCCAGCAGCCGGGGGGGCCGCGAGACCCAGTACTTC. Translating it yields CASSRGGRETQYF.

In its sample, this clonotype was seen many times. V is TRBV25-1 and J is TRBJ2-7; D not resolved. Trimming removed 10 bases from V and 2 bases from J, with 15 bases in between. The length of the CDR3 is 13 residues. Germline V gene lookup returns CDR1 MGHDK and CDR2 SYGVNS. CDR3 nucleotide sequence: TGTGCCACCCAACGGTCCACCACCTACGAGCAGTACTTC. Translating gives CATQRSTTYEQYF.

The genes are TRBV12-3 or TRBV12-4 and TRBJ1-3; TRBD1 aligns across 8 bases. Trimming took 5 bases from V and 2 from J; bases not matched to a gene: 5. The CDR3 spans 15 residues. The CDR3 bases are TGTGCCAGCAGTCTCCTGACAGGGGCTGGAAACACCATATATTTT. Protein sequence: CASSLLTGAGNTIYF.

There are many counts of this clonotype. The chain has TRBV10-1 and TRBJ2-2; weak D call: TRBD2 (5 bases). The CDR3 is 14 residues long. The V end lost 8 bases, the J end lost 3 bases, and 13 bases lay between the germline ends. CDR1 is WNHNN and CDR2 is SYGVQD in the germline V gene (reference sequence). CDR3 bases: TGCGCCAGCCGAAGGGAGTCCGACACCGGGGAGCTGTTTTTT. This codes for CASRRESDTGELFF.

This clonotype has ten or more counts. The chain employs TRBV6-5 and TRBJ2-7; perhaps TRBD2 as D (6 bases). Between the trimmed V and J ends, which lost 8 bases and 5 bases, there was a span of 22 bases. Germline values: CDR1 MNHEY, CDR2 SVGAGI. There are 15 residues in the CDR3. CDR3 loop: CASGELGRERDEQYF. The CDR3 DNA sequence: TGTGCCAGCGGAGAGTTGGGACGGGAGAGAGACGAGCAGTACTTC.

The V and J genes are TRBV5-1 and TRBJ1-2; D not resolved. The CDR3 runs to 14 residues. Germline assignment: CDR1 SGHRS and CDR2 YFSETQ. Between the trimmed V and J ends, which lost 4 bases and 2 bases, there was a span of 12 bases. The CDR3 loop is CASSHRTGNYGYTF. CDR3 sequence (DNA): TGCGCCAGCAGCCATCGGACGGGCAACTATGGCTACACCTTC.

As regards this clonotype: It may be a read error: a sequence one base away is much more abundant. The V and J genes are TRBV6-6 and TRBJ2-1; D call uncertain. The CDR3 runs 12 residues. Trimming shortened V by 6 bases and J by 8 bases, and 11 bases separated the two germline ends. Germline V gene sequence: CDR1 MNHNY, CDR2 SVGAGI (reference sequence). The CDR3 spells CASRLPRDEQFF. DNA of the CDR3: TGTGCCAGCAGGCTCCCCCGGGATGAGCAGTTCTTC.

This clonotype has a handful of counts. The DNA for the CDR3 is TGTGCCATCAGTCTCGGGGACTCTGGGGCCAACGTCCTGACTTTC. It yields the protein CAISLGDSGANVLTF. This rearrangement joins TRBV10-3 to TRBJ2-6, with a weak D call TRBD2 (5 bases). The V end was cut by 5 bases, the J end by 0 bases, with 8 bases between. CDR1 ENHRY and CDR2 SYGVKD come from the germline V gene. The CDR3 extends over 15 amino acids.

This clonotype has just a few counts. The V and J genes are TRBV20-1 and TRBJ2-3, with 9 bases aligning to TRBD2. J gave up 0 bases and V 7 bases, and 5 bases lay outside the gene matches. CDR3 length: 14 residues. The germline CDR1 and CDR2 sequences are DFQATT and SNEGSKA (reference sequence). The DNA for the CDR3 is TGCAGTGGAAAGCGGGAGGCCAGCACAGATACGCAGTATTTT. This translates into CSGKREASTDTQYF.

This clonotype was observed a few times. The CDR3 reads CAREGRDMGTSKDEQYF. CDR3 nucleotide sequence: TGTGCCAGGGAGGGGCGGGACATGGGGACCTCCAAGGACGAGCAGTACTTC. This chain connects TRBV27 to TRBJ2-7; D assignment may be TRBD1 or TRBD2 (6 bases each). Trimming left V 9 bases short and J 5 bases short, with 29 bases between. The CDR3 runs to 17 residues. The germline CDR1 and CDR2 sequences are MNHEY and SMNVEV (reference sequence).

This clonotype was counted between two and nine times. The rearrangement uses TRBV3-1 and TRBJ1-1, with D tentatively TRBD1 (5 bases). Germline CDR1 LGHDT, CDR2 YNNKEL (reference sequence). The CDR3 covers 14 residues. V gave up 7 bases and J gave up 4 bases, with 16 bases separating them. The chain's CDR3 is CASNHKRGGTEAFF. CDR3 DNA: TGTGCCAGCAACCATAAGCGGGGGGGCACTGAAGCTTTCTTT.

This chain joins TRBV18 and TRBJ1-2; D gene uncertain. CDR1 is KGHSH and CDR2 is LQKENI in the germline V gene. The length of the CDR3 is 15 residues. V was trimmed by 3 bases and J by 2 bases, leaving 13 bases between them. CDR3 in DNA: TGTGCCAGCTCACCTTCCGGACCTACGAACTATGGCTACACCTTC. This translates into CASSPSGPTNYGYTF. Filled out from reference TRBV18 and TRBJ1-2, the complete variable domain reads NAGVMQNPRHLVRRRGQEARLRCSPMKGHSHVYWYRQLPEEGLKFMVYLQKENIIDESGMPKERFSAEFPKEGPSILRIQQVVRGDSAAYFCASSPSGPTNYGYTFGSGTRLTVV.

The chain links TRBV7-2 to TRBJ1-4; D gene ambiguous. V was pared by 3 bases and J by 6 bases, with 5 bases between. The CDR3 contains 12 residues. The germline V gene encodes CDR1 SGHTA and CDR2 FQGNSA. In nucleotides, the CDR3 is TGTGCCAGCAGCTTTTATGATGAAAAACTGTTTTTT. Translation gives CASSFYDEKLFF.

A note on this clonotype: A much larger clone differs by one base, so this may be a read error. This rearrangement joins TRBV7-6 to TRBJ2-7, with D maybe TRBD1 (5 bases). The germline V and J ends were trimmed by 0 bases and 6 bases, with 9 bases remaining between them. The length of the CDR3 is 13 residues. Germline V gives CDR1 SGHVS, CDR2 FNYEAQ. CDR3 amino acids: CASSLAGQCEQYF. The CDR3 DNA sequence: TGTGCCAGCAGCTTAGCGGGGCAGTGCGAGCAGTACTTC.

This clonotype was picked up a small number of times. The chain has TRBV28 and TRBJ2-1, with a tentative D call TRBD2 (5 bases). Per germline, CDR1 MDHEN and CDR2 SYDVKM. This CDR3 spans 14 amino acids. Trimming shortened V by 7 bases and J by 0 bases, and 10 bases separated the two germline ends. CDR3 residues: CASKAGSSYNEQFF. CDR3 DNA sequence: TGTGCCAGCAAGGCGGGCTCCTCCTACAATGAGCAGTTCTTC.

This clonotype was seen many times. The V and J genes are TRBV5-1 and TRBJ1-1, with 8 positions matching TRBD1. The CDR3 is 16 amino acids. After removal of 0 bases from V and 0 bases from J, the junction contained 4 bases not matched to a gene. CDR1 is SGHRS, CDR2 YFSETQ, per germline. The CDR3 protein is CASSLAPTGVNTEAFF. The CDR3, as DNA: TGCGCCAGCAGCTTGGCCCCGACAGGGGTGAACACTGAAGCTTTCTTT.

The V gene is TRBV3-1, the J gene TRBJ2-3; 8 bases agree with TRBD2. CDR1 is LGHDT, CDR2 YNNKEL, per germline (reference sequence). Trimming removed 1 base from V and 0 bases from J; junction bases left unmatched: 6. This CDR3 comprises 17 residues. CDR3 protein: CASSQVGRGVSTDTQYF. DNA for the CDR3: TGTGCCAGCAGCCAAGTAGGGCGGGGGGTGAGCACAGATACGCAGTATTTT.

This clonotype was seen a few times. The rearrangement uses TRBV4-2 and TRBJ2-5; D remains unclear. This CDR3 is 14 amino acids long. Germline-derived CDR1 and CDR2 are LGHNA and YNFKEQ. V was clipped by 2 bases and J by 1 base, with 8 bases between them. In DNA form, the CDR3 reads TGTGCCAGCAGCCAATCGGGCTTCCAAGAGACCCAGTACTTC. Encoded protein: CASSQSGFQETQYF.

The genes are TRBV12-3 or TRBV12-4 and TRBJ1-1, with a tentative D call TRBD1 (6 bases). The germline V and J ends were trimmed by 3 bases and 3 bases, with 8 bases remaining between them. The CDR3 sequence is 13 residues long. CDR3 in DNA: TGTGCCAGCAGTTTTGGACAGTACACTGAAGCTTTCTTT. It specifies CASSFGQYTEAFF.

This chain joins TRBV7-9 and TRBJ2-4, with D possibly TRBD1 on 8 matching bases. The CDR3 extends over 15 amino acids. The V end lost 1 base, the J end lost 8 bases, and 15 bases lay between the germline ends. Germline values: CDR1 SEHNR, CDR2 FQNEAQ (reference sequence). In DNA, the CDR3 is TGTGCCAGCAGCTTAGGCGGGGGACAGGCGGACATTCAGTACTTC. It is translated as CASSLGGGQADIQYF.

This clonotype was seen ten or more times. J is TRBJ2-3 and V is TRBV10-3; 10 nucleotides align to TRBD2. J was trimmed by 0 bases and V by 8 bases; bases with no gene match: 8. Germline V gives CDR1 ENHRY, CDR2 SYGVKD. This CDR3 comprises 16 residues. Written as DNA, the CDR3 is TGTGCCATCGGACGGCAACTAGCGGGAAGCACAGATACGCAGTATTTT. It yields the protein CAIGRQLAGSTDTQYF.

The V gene is TRBV7-2, the J gene TRBJ1-3; D is perhaps TRBD1 (5 bases). Trimming cost V 3 bases and J 5 bases, with 8 bases left between them. Per the germline V gene, CDR1 is SGHTA and CDR2 is FQGNSA. This CDR3 spans 13 amino acids. The CDR3 nucleotides read TGTGCCAGCAGCTTCCGGGACCGAAACACCATATATTTT. It translates to CASSFRDRNTIYF.

The chain combines TRBV20-1 with TRBJ2-3; no definite D call. V lost 3 bases, J lost 5 bases, and 12 bases lay in between. This CDR3 contains 13 residues. From germline, CDR1 is DFQATT and CDR2 SNEGSKA (reference sequence). The CDR3 reads CSASSTPKDTQYF. In DNA form, the CDR3 reads TGCAGTGCTAGTTCCACCCCAAAAGATACGCAGTATTTT.

This clonotype was seen a few times. The chain uses TRBV27 and TRBJ1-1; D ambiguous. CDR1 is MNHEY, CDR2 SMNVEV, per germline (reference sequence). Trimming removed 5 bases at V and 0 bases at J, with 7 bases between. The CDR3 contains 13 residues. CDR3 sequence: CASSLHLNTEAFF. The CDR3 bases are TGTGCCAGCAGTCTTCACCTGAACACTGAAGCTTTCTTT.

This clonotype has just a few counts. J is TRBJ2-7 and V is TRBV7-9; D gene ambiguous. V was pared by 1 base and J by 4 bases, with 8 bases between. The CDR3 runs 13 residues. Germline values: CDR1 SEHNR, CDR2 FQNEAQ (reference sequence). CDR3 sequence: CASSLVGRYEQYF. CDR3 sequence (DNA): TGTGCCAGCAGCTTAGTGGGAAGGTACGAGCAGTACTTC.

At least ten counts were recorded for this clonotype. The gene calls are TRBV7-8 and TRBJ2-3; a possible D gene is TRBD2 (6 bases). Germline values: CDR1 SGHVS, CDR2 FQNEAQ. The CDR3 spans 15 residues. V was shortened by 6 bases and J by 0 bases, with 13 bases between the two germline ends. The CDR3 is CASSTVSGSTDTQYF. The CDR3 DNA reads as TGTGCCAGCAGTACCGTAAGCGGGAGCACAGATACGCAGTATTTT.

This clonotype showed up just a few times. This sequence joins TRBV28 and TRBJ1-2; D might be TRBD1 (5 bases). CDR3 length: 19 amino acids. V was shortened by 0 bases and J by 3 bases, with 23 bases between the two germline ends. The germline CDR1 and CDR2 sequences are MDHEN and SYDVKM. The CDR3: CASSLWGGDQVSGHYGYTF. The CDR3 nucleotides are TGTGCCAGCAGTTTATGGGGTGGGGACCAAGTATCGGGGCACTATGGCTACACCTTC.

The J gene is TRBJ2-3, the V gene TRBV7-2, with a weak D call TRBD2 (5 bases). V shed 1 base and J shed 3 bases, with 11 bases lying between them. Germline V gene data show CDR1 as SGHTA and CDR2 as FQGNSA. The CDR3 extends over 15 amino acids. The CDR3 here is CASSLEEGRTDTQYF. CDR3 DNA sequence: TGTGCCAGCAGCTTAGAAGAGGGAAGGACAGATACGCAGTATTTT.

This clonotype was detected a few times. This sequence joins TRBV27 and TRBJ2-1, with 10 bases identical to TRBD1. The germline CDR1 and CDR2 sequences are MNHEY and SMNVEV (reference sequence). This CDR3 region has 15 residues. The ends lost 8 bases at V and 8 bases at J; junction bases unmatched: 12. The CDR3 region is CASGRPGQGSYEQFF. The CDR3 DNA follows: TGTGCCAGCGGGCGACCGGGACAGGGGTCTTATGAGCAGTTCTTC.

This clonotype was detected many times. The chain carries TRBV16 and TRBJ1-2; possibly TRBD1 for D (6 bases). The CDR3 totals 14 residues. The V end lost 4 bases, the J end lost 6 bases, and 15 bases lay between the germline ends. Looked up from germline, CDR1 is KGHSY and CDR2 is FQNENV. CDR3 residues: CASSRQVSGDGYTF. CDR3 DNA sequence: TGTGCCAGCAGCCGACAGGTCTCTGGTGATGGCTACACCTTC.

The table lists this clonotype with a few counts. This rearrangement joins TRBV5-4 to TRBJ2-5; D not certain. The germline V gene has CDR1 SGHNT and CDR2 YYREEE (reference sequence). V gave up 7 bases and J gave up 2 bases, with 18 bases separating them. This CDR3 has 15 amino acids. The CDR3 is CASGPPQDGQETQYF. In DNA, the CDR3 is TGTGCCAGCGGGCCACCCCAGGATGGACAAGAGACCCAGTACTTC.